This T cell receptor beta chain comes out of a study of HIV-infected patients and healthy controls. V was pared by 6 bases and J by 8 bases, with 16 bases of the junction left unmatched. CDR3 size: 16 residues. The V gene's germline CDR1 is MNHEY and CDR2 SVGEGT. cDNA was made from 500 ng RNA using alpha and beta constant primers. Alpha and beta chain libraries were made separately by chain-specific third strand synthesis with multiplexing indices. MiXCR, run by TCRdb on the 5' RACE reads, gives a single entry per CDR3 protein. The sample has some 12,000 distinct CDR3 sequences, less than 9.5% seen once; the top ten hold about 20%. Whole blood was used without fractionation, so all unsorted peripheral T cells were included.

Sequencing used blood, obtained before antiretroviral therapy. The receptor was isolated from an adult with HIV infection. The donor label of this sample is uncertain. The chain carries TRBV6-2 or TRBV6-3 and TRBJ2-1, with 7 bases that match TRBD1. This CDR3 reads CASRKGGGVSDDEQFF. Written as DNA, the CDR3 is TGTGCCAGCAGAAAAGGGGGCGGAGTCTCTGACGATGAGCAGTTCTTC.